The 14 T cell receptor beta chains listed next were all sequenced from one sample in a study of T cells after yellow fever vaccination. MiXCR was run by TCRdb on the 5' RACE reads, yielding one entry per CDR3 protein. The sample carries around 65,000 distinct CDR3 sequences, approximately 6.2% recorded once. Sequencing used CD4+ T cells sorted from PBMCs, obtained roughly 15 days after the first yellow fever vaccination. The origin of the receptors is a man between 18 and 29 years old who received the YFV17D yellow fever vaccine.

This clonotype has more than one count but fewer than ten. The V gene is TRBV19, the J gene TRBJ1-5, with D tentatively TRBD1 (6 bases). V was clipped by 3 bases and J by 6 bases, with 18 bases between them. Per the germline V gene, CDR1 is LNHDA and CDR2 is SQIVND (reference sequence). This CDR3 contains 16 residues. The CDR3 region is CASSMLRHRAIQPQHF. Here the CDR3 DNA reads TGTGCCAGTAGTATGCTTCGTCACAGGGCTATTCAGCCCCAGCATTTT.

This clonotype was detected many times. Just one base apart from a much larger clone, this may be a read error. The chain couples TRBV6-1 to TRBJ2-3; D is unclear. The CDR3 covers 11 residues. Trimming took off 5 bases at V and 2 bases at J, with 2 bases between the two ends. CDR1 is MNHNS and CDR2 is SASEGT in the germline V gene. This CDR3 is CASSITDTQYF. As DNA, the CDR3 is TGTGCCAGCAGTATCACAGATACGCAGTATTTT.

This clonotype was observed at least ten times. The chain uses TRBV7-2 and TRBJ1-2; D may be TRBD1 (5 bases). The CDR3 contains 16 residues. Germline V gene data show CDR1 as SGHTA and CDR2 as FQGNSA. V shed 3 bases and J shed 9 bases, with 23 bases lying between them. CDR3 nucleotides: TGTGCCAGCAGCTTGACTTCCGGGACTGGAGTGACCAGCTACACCTTC. Translated: CASSLTSGTGVTSYTF.

The chain employs TRBV5-1 and TRBJ1-2; the D is unclear. This CDR3 spans 15 amino acids. Looked up from germline, CDR1 is SGHRS and CDR2 is YFSETQ. V was clipped by 3 bases and J by 4 bases, with 16 bases between them. CDR3 in DNA: TGCGCCAGCAGCTCCGGTGGGGTGGTAGGCTATGGCTACACCTTC. Protein product: CASSSGGVVGYGYTF.

The sample holds many counts of this clonotype. The CDR3 DNA reads as TGCAGCGTCGGACAGGTCTCCTACGAGCAGTACTTC. Residues: CSVGQVSYEQYF. The chain combines TRBV29-1 with TRBJ2-7; 7 bases align to TRBD1. The CDR3 is made up of 12 amino acids. V shed 6 bases and J 0 bases; nucleotides not matched to a gene: 2. CDR1 and CDR2 (germline): SQVTM, ANQGSEA.

There are many counts of this clonotype. V is TRBV12-3 or TRBV12-4 and J is TRBJ2-7; a possible D gene is TRBD1 (6 bases). The CDR3 consists of 13 residues. V was shortened by 6 bases and J by 4 bases, with 13 bases between the two germline ends. CDR3 nucleotide sequence: TGTGCCAGCAGATCACAGGGAACGTACGAGCAGTACTTC. It translates to CASRSQGTYEQYF.

The chain links TRBV7-9 to TRBJ2-7, with D perhaps matching TRBD1 (5 bases). V gave up 5 bases and J gave up 3 bases, with 11 bases separating them. Germline V lookup: CDR1 SEHNR, CDR2 FQNEAQ (reference sequence). This CDR3 has 13 amino acids. In nucleotides, the CDR3 is TGTGCCAGCAGCCCTGGGGCCATCTACGAGCAGTACTTC. Translating gives CASSPGAIYEQYF.

This clonotype was seen many times. The chain has TRBV12-3 or TRBV12-4 and TRBJ2-1; TRBD1 aligns across 11 bases. After removal of 8 bases from V and 10 bases from J, the junction contained 10 bases not matched to a gene. The CDR3 is 14 residues long. CDR3: CASQEGTGGWEQFF. In DNA, the CDR3 is TGTGCCAGCCAGGAGGGGACAGGGGGGTGGGAGCAGTTCTTC.

In its sample, this clonotype was seen many times. This chain uses TRBV30 with TRBJ1-5, with unresolved D. This CDR3 spans 14 amino acids. Trimming cost V 0 bases and J 5 bases, with 11 bases left between them. Germline-derived CDR1 and CDR2 are GTSNPN and SVGIG (reference sequence). The chain's CDR3 is CAWSVEAVYQPQHF. The CDR3 coding sequence is TGTGCCTGGAGTGTGGAGGCCGTCTATCAGCCCCAGCATTTT.

This clonotype was counted many times. V and J are TRBV10-3 and TRBJ1-2, with 10 bases lining up with TRBD1. Germline V lookup: CDR1 ENHRY, CDR2 SYGVKD. The CDR3 consists of 16 residues. V was clipped by 2 bases and J by 2 bases; unmatched bases: 5. Written as DNA, the CDR3 is TGTGCCATCAGTGAGGTTCCGGGACAGGGGAACTATGGCTACACCTTC. Translated, it gives CAISEVPGQGNYGYTF.

This clonotype showed up many times. The chain employs TRBV7-3 and TRBJ1-5; 7 bases map to TRBD1. The germline CDR1 and CDR2 sequences are SGHTA and FQGTGA. The ends lost 2 bases at V and 1 base at J; junction bases unmatched: 8. CDR3 length equals 17 residues. CDR3 loop: CASSLPPTGSSNQPQHF. As DNA, the CDR3 is TGTGCCAGCAGCTTACCTCCGACAGGGTCAAGCAATCAGCCCCAGCATTTT.

This clonotype occurred many times. The chain is built from TRBV20-1 and TRBJ2-3, with 8 bases lining up with TRBD2. There are 15 residues in the CDR3. From germline, CDR1 is DFQATT and CDR2 SNEGSKA (reference sequence). The V segment lost 0 bases and the J segment 5 bases; nucleotides outside the gene matches: 7. In nucleotides, the CDR3 is TGCAGTGCTAGAGATCCGGGGGGGCCAGGAGATACGCAGTATTTT. The encoded protein is CSARDPGGPGDTQYF.

V gene TRBV6-2 or TRBV6-3 combines with J gene TRBJ2-1, with D maybe TRBD2 (5 bases). V lost 2 bases to trimming and J lost 3 bases, with 14 bases between them. CDR1 MNHEY and CDR2 SVGEGT come from the germline V gene. The CDR3 has 16 amino acids. CDR3 bases: TGTGCCAGCAGTTACGTTGGGGAGAAACGCTACAATGAGCAGTTCTTC. Its protein is CASSYVGEKRYNEQFF.

This clonotype has at least ten counts. The chain employs TRBV7-2 and TRBJ2-2; 7 bases agree with TRBD1. Per the germline V gene, CDR1 is SGHTA and CDR2 is FQGNSA. This CDR3 has 13 amino acids. V lost 5 bases to trimming and J lost 6 bases; unmatched junction nucleotides: 3. CDR3 region: CASSLTGAGELFF. CDR3 in DNA: TGTGCCAGCAGCCTCACAGGGGCCGGGGAGCTGTTTTTT.